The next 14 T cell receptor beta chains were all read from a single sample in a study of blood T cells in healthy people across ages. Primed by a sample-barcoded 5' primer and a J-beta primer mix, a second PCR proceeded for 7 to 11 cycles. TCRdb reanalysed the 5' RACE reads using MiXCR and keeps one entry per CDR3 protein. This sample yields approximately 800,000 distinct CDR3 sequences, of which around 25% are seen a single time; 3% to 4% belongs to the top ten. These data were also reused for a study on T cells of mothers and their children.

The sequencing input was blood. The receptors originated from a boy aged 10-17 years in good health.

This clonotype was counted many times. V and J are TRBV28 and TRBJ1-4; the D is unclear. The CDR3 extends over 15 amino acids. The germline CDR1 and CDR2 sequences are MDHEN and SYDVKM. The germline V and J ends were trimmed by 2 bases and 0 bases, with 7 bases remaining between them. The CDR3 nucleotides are TGTGCCAGCAGTTTAGGTGGGGCAACTAATGAAAAACTGTTTTTT. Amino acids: CASSLGGATNEKLFF.

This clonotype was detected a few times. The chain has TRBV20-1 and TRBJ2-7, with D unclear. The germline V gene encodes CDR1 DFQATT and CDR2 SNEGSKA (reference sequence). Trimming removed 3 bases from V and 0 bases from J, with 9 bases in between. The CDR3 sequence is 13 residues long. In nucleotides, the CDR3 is TGCAGTGCTAGTCTGGCCAGCTCCTACGAGCAGTACTTC. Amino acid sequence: CSASLASSYEQYF.

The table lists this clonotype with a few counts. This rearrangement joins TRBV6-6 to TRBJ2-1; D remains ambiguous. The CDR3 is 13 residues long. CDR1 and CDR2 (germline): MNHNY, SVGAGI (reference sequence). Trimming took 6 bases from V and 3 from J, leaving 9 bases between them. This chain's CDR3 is CASSRGVYNEQFF. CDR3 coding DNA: TGTGCCAGCAGCCGAGGAGTCTACAATGAGCAGTTCTTC.

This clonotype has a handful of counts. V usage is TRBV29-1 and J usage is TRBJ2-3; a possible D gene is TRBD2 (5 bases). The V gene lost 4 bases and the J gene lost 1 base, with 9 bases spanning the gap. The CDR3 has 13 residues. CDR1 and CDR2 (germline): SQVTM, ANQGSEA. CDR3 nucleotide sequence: TGCAGCGTTGCGGGGATCCGCACAGATACGCAGTATTTT. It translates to CSVAGIRTDTQYF.

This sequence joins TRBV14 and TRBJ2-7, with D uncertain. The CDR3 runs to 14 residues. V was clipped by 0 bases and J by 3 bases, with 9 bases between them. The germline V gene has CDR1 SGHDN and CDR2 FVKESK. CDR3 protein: CASSQEGLFYEQYF. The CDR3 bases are TGTGCCAGCAGCCAAGAAGGGCTTTTCTACGAGCAGTACTTC.

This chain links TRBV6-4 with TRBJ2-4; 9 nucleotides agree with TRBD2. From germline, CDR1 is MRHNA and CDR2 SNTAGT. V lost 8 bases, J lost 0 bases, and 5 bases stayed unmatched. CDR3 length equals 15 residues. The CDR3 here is CASGDSGGAKNIQYF. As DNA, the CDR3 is TGTGCCAGCGGAGATAGCGGGGGAGCCAAAAACATTCAGTACTTC.

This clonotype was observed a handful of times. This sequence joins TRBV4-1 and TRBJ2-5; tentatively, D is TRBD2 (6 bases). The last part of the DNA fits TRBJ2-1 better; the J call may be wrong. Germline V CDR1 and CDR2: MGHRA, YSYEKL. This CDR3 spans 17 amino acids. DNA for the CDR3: TGCGCCAGCAGCCAAGAGATAGTGGGAGGAGGTTACAATGAGCAGTTCTTC. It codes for CASSQEIVGGGYNEQFF.

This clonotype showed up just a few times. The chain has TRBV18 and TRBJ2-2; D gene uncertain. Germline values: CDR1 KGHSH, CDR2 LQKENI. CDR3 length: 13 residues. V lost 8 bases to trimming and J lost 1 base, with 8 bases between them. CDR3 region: CASDRQNTGELFF. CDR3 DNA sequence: TGTGCCAGCGACCGACAGAACACCGGGGAGCTGTTTTTT.

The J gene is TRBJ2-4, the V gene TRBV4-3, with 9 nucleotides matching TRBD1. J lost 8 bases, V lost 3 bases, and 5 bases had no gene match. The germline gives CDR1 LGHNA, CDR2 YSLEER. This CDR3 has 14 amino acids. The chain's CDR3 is CASSHRTGVDIQYF. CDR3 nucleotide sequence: TGCGCCAGCAGCCACCGGACAGGGGTTGACATTCAGTACTTC.

In nucleotides, the CDR3 is TGTGCCAGCAGGCCCAGCGGGAGCTGGCAGACCCAGTACTTC. Residues: CASRPSGSWQTQYF. This chain uses TRBV5-5 with TRBJ2-5, with 8 nucleotides matching TRBD2. CDR1 SGHKS and CDR2 YYEKEE come from the germline V gene (reference sequence). J was trimmed by 6 bases and V by 5 bases; bases with no gene match: 9. The CDR3 has 14 residues. The entire variable domain, with the rest obtained from reference TRBV5-5 and TRBJ2-5, is as follows: DAGVTQSPTHLIKTRGQQVTLRCSPISGHKSVSWYQQVLGQGPQFIFQYYEKEERGRGNFPDRFSARQFPNYSSELNVNALLLGDSALYLCASRPSGSWQTQYFGPGTRLLVL.

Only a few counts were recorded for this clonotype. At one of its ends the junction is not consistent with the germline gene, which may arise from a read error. The CDR3, as DNA: TGTGCCGGCAGACCGCCAGGGGGGTATGGATCACCCCTCCACTTT. This sequence encodes CAGRPPGGYGSPLHF. This chain links TRBV28 with TRBJ1-6; 7 bases agree with TRBD1. This CDR3 has 15 residues. In germline, CDR1 is MDHEN, CDR2 SYDVKM.

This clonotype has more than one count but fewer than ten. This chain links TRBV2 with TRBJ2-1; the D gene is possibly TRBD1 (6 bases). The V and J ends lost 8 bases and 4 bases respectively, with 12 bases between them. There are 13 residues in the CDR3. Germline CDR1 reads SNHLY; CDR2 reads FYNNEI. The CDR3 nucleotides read TGTGCCAGCGCGGACAGCTCTTACAATGAGCAGTTCTTC. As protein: CASADSSYNEQFF.

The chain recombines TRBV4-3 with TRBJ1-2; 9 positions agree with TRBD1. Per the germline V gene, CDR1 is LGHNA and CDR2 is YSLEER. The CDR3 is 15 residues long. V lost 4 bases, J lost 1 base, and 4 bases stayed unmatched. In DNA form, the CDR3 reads TGCGCCAGCAGCCCCGACAGGGGGGATAACTATGGCTACACCTTC. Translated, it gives CASSPDRGDNYGYTF.

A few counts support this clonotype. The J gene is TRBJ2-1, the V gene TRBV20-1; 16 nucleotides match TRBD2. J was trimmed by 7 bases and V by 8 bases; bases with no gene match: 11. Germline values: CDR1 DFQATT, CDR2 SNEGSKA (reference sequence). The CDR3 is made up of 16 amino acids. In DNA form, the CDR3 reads TGCAGTCCCGGGACTAGCGGGGGGGGATTTTATAATGAGCAGTTCTTC. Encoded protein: CSPGTSGGGFYNEQFF.